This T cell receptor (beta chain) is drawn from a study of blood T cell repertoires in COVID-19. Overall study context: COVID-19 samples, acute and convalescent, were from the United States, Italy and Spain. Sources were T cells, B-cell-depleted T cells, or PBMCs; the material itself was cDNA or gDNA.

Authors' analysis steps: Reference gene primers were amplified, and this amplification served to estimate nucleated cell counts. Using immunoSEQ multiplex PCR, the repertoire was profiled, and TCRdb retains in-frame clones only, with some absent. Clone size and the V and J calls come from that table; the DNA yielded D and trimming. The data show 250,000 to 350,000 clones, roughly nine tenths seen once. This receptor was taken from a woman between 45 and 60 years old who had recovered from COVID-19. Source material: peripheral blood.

Here the CDR3 reads CASSQDFPGGNQETQYF. CDR3 coding DNA: TGCGCCAGCAGCCAAGATTTCCCCGGGGGTAATCAAGAGACCCAGTACTTC. This chain links TRBV4-3 with TRBJ2-5; tentative D call: TRBD2 (6 bases). CDR3 length: 17 residues. Per germline, CDR1 LGHNA and CDR2 YSLEER. The V gene lost 0 bases and the J gene lost 2 bases, with 16 bases spanning the gap.